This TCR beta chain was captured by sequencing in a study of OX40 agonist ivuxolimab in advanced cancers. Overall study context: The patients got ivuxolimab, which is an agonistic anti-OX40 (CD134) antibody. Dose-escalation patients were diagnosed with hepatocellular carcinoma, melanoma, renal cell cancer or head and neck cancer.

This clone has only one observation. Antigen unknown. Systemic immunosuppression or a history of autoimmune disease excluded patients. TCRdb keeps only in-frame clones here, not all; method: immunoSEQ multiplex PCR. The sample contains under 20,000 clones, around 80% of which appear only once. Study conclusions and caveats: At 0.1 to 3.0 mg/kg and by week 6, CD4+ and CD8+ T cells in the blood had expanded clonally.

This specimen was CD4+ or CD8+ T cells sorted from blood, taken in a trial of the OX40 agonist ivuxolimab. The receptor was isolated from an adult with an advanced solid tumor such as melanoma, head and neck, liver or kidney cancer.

The CDR3 protein is CASSPRGQGTFETQYF. The CDR3 DNA reads as TGTGCCAGCAGTCCACGGGGACAGGGGACTTTTGAGACCCAGTACTTC. The chain employs TRBV27 and TRBJ2-5; 10 nucleotides align to TRBD1. CDR3 size: 16 residues. V trimming: 5 bases; J trimming: 5 bases; junction bases outside the gene matches: 11. The germline V gene encodes CDR1 MNHEY and CDR2 SMNVEV (reference sequence).